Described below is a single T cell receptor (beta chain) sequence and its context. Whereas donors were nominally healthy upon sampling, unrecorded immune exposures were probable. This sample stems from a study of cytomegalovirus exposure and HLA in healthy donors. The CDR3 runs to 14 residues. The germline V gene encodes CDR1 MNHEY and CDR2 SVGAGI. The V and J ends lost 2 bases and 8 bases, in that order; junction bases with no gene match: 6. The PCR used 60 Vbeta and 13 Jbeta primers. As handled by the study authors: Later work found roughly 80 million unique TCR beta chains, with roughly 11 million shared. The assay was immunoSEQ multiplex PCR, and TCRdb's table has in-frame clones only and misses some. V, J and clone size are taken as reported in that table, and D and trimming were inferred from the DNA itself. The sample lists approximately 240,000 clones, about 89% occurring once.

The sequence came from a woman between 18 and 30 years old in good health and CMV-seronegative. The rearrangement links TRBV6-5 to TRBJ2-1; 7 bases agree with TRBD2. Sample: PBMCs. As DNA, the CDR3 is TGTGCCAGCAGTTACGTGGGGGGGACGTATGAGCAGTTCTTC. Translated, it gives CASSYVGGTYEQFF.